This entry describes one T cell receptor beta chain. This sample was taken from a study of blood T cells in healthy people across ages. Primed by a sample-barcoded 5' primer and a J-beta primer mix, a second PCR proceeded for roughly 6 to 12 cycles. A single record per CDR3 protein comes from TCRdb applying MiXCR to the 5' RACE reads. Found here are roughly 860,000 distinct CDR3 sequences, roughly 60% of them singletons; the top ten hold about a quarter. Sequenced sample: blood. The TCR originated in a man between 25 and 39 years old in good health.

The CDR3 coding sequence is TGCAGCGCCCACAGGAGTAACACTGAAGCTTTCTTT. Residues: CSAHRSNTEAFF. V and J are TRBV29-1 and TRBJ1-1, with D possibly being TRBD1 (5 bases). Looked up from germline, CDR1 is SQVTM and CDR2 is ANQGSEA. V dropped 7 bases and J dropped 2 bases, with 11 bases sitting between them. The CDR3 covers 12 residues.